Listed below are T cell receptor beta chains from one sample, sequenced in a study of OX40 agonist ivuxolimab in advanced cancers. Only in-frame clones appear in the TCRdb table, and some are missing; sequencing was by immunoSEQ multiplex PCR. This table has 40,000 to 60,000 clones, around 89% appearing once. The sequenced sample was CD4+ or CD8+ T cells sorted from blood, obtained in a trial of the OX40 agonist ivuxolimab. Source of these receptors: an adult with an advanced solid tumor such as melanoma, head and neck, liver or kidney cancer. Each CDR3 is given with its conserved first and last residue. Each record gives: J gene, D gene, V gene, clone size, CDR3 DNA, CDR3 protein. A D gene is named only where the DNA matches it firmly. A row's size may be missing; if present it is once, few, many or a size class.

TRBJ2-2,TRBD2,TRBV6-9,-,TGTGCCAGCAGGCCGCGGGGGGTCAACACCGGGGAGCTGTTTTTT,CASRPRGVNTGELFF
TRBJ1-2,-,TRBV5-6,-,TGTGCCAGCAGCTTGTGGGGTAACCAAAACTATGGCTACACCTTC,CASSLWGNQNYGYTF
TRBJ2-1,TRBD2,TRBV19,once,TGTGCCAGTAGTATATACGCGGGGGAGCGGGAGAATGAGCAGTTCTTC,CASSIYAGERENEQFF
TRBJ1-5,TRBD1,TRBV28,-,TGTGCCAGCAGTGAAACCCCACAGGGGGCTGGACAGCCCCAGCATTTT,CASSETPQGAGQPQHF
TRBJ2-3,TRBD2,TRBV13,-,TGTGCCAGCAGTTATAGCGGGAGTACGGATACGCAGTATTTT,CASSYSGSTDTQYF
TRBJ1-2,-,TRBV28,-,TGTGCCAGCAGTACTAACTATGGCTACACCTTC,CASSTNYGYTF
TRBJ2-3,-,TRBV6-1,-,TGTGCCAGCAGTGAAAGAAGGCCAGATACGCAGTATTTT,CASSERRPDTQYF
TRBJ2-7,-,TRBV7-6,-,TGTGCCAGCAGCTTAGACTCGGGGTTCTACGAGCAGTACTTC,CASSLDSGFYEQYF
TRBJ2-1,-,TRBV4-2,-,TGTGCCAGCAGCCAAGGACGTCCGGGGGCCCACTCCTACAATGAGCAGTTCTTC,CASSQGRPGAHSYNEQFF
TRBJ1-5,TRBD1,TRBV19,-,TGTGCCAGTAGTATCGGGACAGGAAGAGGTAATCAGCCCCAGCATTTT,CASSIGTGRGNQPQHF
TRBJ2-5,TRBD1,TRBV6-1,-,TGTGCCAGCAGTGAAAGGGGGCGATGGGAGACCCAGTACTTC,CASSERGRWETQYF
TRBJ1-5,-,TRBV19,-,TGTGCCAGTAGCATCCCAGGGGTTAACAATCAGCCCCAGCATTTT,CASSIPGVNNQPQHF
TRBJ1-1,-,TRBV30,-,TGTGCCTGGGAGGCGGTTCGGGGGGCTGAAGCTTTCTTT,CAWEAVRGAEAFF
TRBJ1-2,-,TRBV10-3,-,TGTGCCATCAGTGAGTCCGCAGGGGCGTCAAACTATGGCTACACCTTC,CAISESAGASNYGYTF
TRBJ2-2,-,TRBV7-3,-,TGTGCCAGCAGCGACACAGGGAACACCGGGGAGCTGTTTTTT,CASSDTGNTGELFF
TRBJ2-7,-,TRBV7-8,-,TGTGCCAGCAGCCCCCGGGAAGGGGGATACGAGCAGTACTTC,CASSPREGGYEQYF
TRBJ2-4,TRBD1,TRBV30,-,TGTGCCTGGACAGGGGGCGGCATTCAGTACTTC,CAWTGGGIQYF
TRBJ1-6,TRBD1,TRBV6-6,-,TGTGCCAGCAGGGACAGGGGGAGCTCCTATAATTCACCCCTCCACTTT,CASRDRGSSYNSPLHF
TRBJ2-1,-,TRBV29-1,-,TGCAGCGTTGAAACAGGGAGATACAATGAGCAGTTCTTC,CSVETGRYNEQFF
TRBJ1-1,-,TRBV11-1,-,TGTGCCAGCAGCTTCGGGGAGGACACTGAAGCTTTCTTT,CASSFGEDTEAFF
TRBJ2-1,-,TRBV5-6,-,TGTGCCAGCAGCTTGGCATTCGGTGAGCAGTTCTTC,CASSLAFGEQFF
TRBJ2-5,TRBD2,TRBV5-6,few,TGTGCCAGCAGCTTAAGTATGCTAGCGGGGATCCAAGAGACCCAGTACTTC,CASSLSMLAGIQETQYF
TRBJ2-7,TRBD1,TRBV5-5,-,TGTGCCAGCAGCCACCAGGGGGCGACTAACGAGCAGTACTTC,CASSHQGATNEQYF